The clone carrying this TCR beta chain showed up many times. As yet, its antigen is unknown. The sample is drawn from a study of T-cell reconstitution after alpha-beta-depleted transplantation in children. Study-level findings and limits: The study traced high day-60 TCRbeta diversity in some patients to surviving recipient T cells and thymic progenitors. Reported findings indicate that, about two months after transplant, alpha-beta T cells came from several hundred expanded clones, which were derived from non-depleted graft cells. A year post-transplant, T-cell counts and diversity derived mostly from newly produced T cells.

The CDR3 runs to 14 residues. The germline V and J ends were trimmed by 6 bases and 1 base, with 12 bases remaining between them. Germline lookup yields CDR1 MNHNS and CDR2 SASEGT. A library of TCRbeta sequences, prepared with unique molecular identifiers, was generated. One entry per CDR3 protein, called by TCRdb with MiXCR from the PCR reads. Of about 300,000 distinct CDR3 sequences in the sample, 6% to 10% were seen once. The sample in question was peripheral blood, obtained 360 days after TCRalphabeta/CD19-depleted stem cell transplant. The TCR was taken from a female patient between 2 and 15 years old who had a stem cell transplant for Fanconi anemia, so the T cells may come from the graft donor. The chain joins TRBV6-1 to TRBJ1-1; unclear D gene. Here the CDR3 reads CASSRAQTNTEAFF. The DNA for the CDR3 is TGTGCCAGCAGCCGCGCACAGACGAACACTGAAGCTTTCTTT.